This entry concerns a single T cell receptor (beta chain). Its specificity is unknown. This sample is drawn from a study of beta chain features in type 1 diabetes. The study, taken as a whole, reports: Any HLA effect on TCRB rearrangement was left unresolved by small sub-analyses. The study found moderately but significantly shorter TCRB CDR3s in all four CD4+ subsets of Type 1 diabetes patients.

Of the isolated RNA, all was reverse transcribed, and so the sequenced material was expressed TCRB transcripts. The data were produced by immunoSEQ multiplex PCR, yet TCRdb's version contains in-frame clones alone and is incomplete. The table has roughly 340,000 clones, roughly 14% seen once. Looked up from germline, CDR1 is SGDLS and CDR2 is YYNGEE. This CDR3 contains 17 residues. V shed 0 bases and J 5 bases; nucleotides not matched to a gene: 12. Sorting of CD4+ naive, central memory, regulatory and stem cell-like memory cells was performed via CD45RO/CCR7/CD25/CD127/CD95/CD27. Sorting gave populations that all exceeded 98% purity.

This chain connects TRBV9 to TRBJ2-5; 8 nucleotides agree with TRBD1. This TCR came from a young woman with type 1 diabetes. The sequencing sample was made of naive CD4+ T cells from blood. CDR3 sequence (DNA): TGTGCCAGCAGCGTAGGAGGCCAGACAGGGGACAGGGAGACCCAGTACTTC. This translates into CASSVGGQTGDRETQYF.